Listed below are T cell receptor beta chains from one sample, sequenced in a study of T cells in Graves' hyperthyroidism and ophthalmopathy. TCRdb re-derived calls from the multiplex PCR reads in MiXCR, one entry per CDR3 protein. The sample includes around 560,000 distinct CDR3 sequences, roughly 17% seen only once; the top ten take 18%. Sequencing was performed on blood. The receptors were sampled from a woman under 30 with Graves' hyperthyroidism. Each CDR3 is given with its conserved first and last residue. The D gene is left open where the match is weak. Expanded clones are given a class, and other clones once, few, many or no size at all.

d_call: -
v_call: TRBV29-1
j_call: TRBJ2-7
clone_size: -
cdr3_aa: CSVDGGGYEQYF
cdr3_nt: TGCAGCGTTGACGGCGGCGGATACGAGCAGTACTTC

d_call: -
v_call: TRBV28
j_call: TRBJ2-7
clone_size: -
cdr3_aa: CASSTRDEQYF
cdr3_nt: TGTGCCAGCAGTACCAGGGACGAGCAGTACTTC

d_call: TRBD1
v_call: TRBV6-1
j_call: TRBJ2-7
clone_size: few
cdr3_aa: CASTPGQSYEQYF
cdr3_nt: TGTGCCAGCACCCCGGGACAGTCCTACGAGCAGTACTTC

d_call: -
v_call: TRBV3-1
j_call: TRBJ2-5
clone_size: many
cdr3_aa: CASSQVGWDQETQYF
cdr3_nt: TGTGCCAGCAGCCAAGTCGGCTGGGACCAAGAGACCCAGTACTTC

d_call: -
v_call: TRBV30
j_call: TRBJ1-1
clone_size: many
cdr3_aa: CAWRGLQNTEAFF
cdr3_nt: TGTGCCTGGAGGGGACTTCAGAACACTGAAGCTTTCTTT

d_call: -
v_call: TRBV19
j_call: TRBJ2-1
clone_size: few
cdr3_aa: CASSIGTSGNEQFF
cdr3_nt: TGTGCCAGTAGTATCGGGACCTCAGGGAATGAGCAGTTCTTC

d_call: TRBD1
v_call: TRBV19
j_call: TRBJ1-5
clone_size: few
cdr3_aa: CASSPGGGAEQPQHF
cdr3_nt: TGTGCCAGTAGTCCAGGGGGGGGGGCAGAACAGCCCCAGCATTTT

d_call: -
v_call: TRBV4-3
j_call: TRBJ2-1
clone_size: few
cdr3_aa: CASSQDAGGYRYNEQFF
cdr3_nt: TGCGCCAGCAGCCAAGACGCTGGGGGCTATCGGTACAATGAGCAGTTCTTC

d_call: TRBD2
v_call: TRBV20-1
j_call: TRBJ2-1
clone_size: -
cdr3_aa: CSAGAGPPYNEQFF
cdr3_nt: TGCAGTGCTGGAGCGGGGCCCCCCTACAATGAGCAGTTCTTC

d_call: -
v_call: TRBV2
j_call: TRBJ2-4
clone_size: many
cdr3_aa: CASMGAGSGMAKNIQYF
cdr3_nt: TGTGCCAGCATGGGGGCAGGATCAGGGATGGCCAAAAACATTCAGTACTTC

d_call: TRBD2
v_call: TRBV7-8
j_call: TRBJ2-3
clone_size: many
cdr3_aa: CASSLAALAGATDTQYF
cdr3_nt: TGTGCCAGCAGCTTAGCGGCCCTAGCGGGGGCCACAGATACGCAGTATTTT

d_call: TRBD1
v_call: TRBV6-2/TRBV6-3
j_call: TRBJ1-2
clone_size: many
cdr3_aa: CASSYPLTGADYYGYTF
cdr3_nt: TGTGCCAGCAGTTACCCTCTGACAGGGGCAGACTACTATGGCTACACCTTC

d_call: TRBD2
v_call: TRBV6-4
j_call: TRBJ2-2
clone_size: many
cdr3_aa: CASSAGGATGELFF
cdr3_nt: TGTGCCAGCAGTGCCGGGGGGGCCACCGGGGAGCTGTTTTTT

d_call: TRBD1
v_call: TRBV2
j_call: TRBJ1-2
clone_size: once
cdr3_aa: CASPTPGQGAQGYTF
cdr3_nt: TGTGCCAGCCCGACACCGGGACAGGGGGCGCAAGGCTACACCTTC

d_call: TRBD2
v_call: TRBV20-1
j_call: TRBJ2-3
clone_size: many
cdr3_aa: CSASASGGYTDTQYF
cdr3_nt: TGCAGTGCTAGTGCTAGCGGGGGATACACAGATACGCAGTATTTT

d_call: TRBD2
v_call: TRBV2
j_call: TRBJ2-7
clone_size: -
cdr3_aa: CASSVSSGRALYEQYF
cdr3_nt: TGTGCCAGCAGTGTCTCTAGCGGGAGGGCCCTCTACGAGCAGTACTTC

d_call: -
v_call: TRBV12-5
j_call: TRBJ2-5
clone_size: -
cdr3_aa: CASGSGGPGVTQYF
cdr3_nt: TGTGCTAGTGGCTCCGGTGGCCCAGGGGTGACCCAGTACTTC

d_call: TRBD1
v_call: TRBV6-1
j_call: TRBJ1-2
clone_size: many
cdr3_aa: CASSYYAGDRANYGYTF
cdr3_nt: TGTGCCAGCAGTTACTACGCCGGAGACAGGGCTAACTATGGCTACACCTTC

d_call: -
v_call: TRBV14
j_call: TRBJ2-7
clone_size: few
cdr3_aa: CASSQGTVQYF
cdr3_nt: TGTGCCAGCAGCCAAGGGACAGTGCAGTACTTC

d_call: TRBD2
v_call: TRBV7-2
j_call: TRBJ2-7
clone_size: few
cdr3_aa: CASSSYSGTTYEQYF
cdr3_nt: TGTGCCAGCAGCTCGTATAGCGGGACAACCTACGAGCAGTACTTC